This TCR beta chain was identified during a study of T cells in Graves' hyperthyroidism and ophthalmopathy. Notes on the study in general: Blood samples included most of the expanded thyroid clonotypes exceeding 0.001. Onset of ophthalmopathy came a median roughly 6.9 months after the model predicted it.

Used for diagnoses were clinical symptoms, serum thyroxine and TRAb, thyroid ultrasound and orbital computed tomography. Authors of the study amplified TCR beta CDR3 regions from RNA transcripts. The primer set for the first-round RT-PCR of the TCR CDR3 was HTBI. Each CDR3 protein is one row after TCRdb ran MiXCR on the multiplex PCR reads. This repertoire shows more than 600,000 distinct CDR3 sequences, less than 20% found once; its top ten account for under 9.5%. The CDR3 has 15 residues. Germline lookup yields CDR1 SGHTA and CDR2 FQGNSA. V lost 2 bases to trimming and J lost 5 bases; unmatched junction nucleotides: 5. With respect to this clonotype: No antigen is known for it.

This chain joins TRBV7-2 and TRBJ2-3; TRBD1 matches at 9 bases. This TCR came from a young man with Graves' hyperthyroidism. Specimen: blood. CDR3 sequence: CASSLSTGGRDTQYF. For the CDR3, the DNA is TGTGCCAGCAGCTTATCGACAGGGGGAAGAGATACGCAGTATTTT.